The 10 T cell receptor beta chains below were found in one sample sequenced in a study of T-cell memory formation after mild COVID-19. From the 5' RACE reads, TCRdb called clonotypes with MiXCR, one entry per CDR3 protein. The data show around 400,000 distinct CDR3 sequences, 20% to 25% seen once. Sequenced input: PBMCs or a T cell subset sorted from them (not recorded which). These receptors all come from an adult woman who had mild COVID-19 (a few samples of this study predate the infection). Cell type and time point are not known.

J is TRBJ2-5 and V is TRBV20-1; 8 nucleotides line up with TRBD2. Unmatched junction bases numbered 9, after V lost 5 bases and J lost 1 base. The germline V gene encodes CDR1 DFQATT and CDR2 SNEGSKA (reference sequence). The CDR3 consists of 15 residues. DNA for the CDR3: TGCAGTGCTCCCAAGCCCCGGGAGGGCCAAGAGACCCAGTACTTC. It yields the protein CSAPKPREGQETQYF.

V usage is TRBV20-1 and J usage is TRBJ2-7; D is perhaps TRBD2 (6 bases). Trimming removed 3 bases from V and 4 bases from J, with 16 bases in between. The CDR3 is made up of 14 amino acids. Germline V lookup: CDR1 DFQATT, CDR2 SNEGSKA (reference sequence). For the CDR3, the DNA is TGCAGTGCTAGTGGACTATCTCCTGCTTACGAGCAGTACTTC. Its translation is CSASGLSPAYEQYF.

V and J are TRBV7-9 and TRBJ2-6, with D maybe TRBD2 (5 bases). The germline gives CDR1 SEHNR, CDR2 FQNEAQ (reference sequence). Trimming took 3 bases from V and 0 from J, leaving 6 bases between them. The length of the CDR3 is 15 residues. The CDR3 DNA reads TGTGCCAGCAGCTTCGGGAACTCTGGGGCCAACGTCCTGACTTTC. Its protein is CASSFGNSGANVLTF.

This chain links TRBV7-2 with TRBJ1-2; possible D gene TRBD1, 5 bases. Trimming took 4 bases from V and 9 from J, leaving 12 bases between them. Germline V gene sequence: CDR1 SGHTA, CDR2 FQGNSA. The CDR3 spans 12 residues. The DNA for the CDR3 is TGTGCCAGCAGCTCTACAGGAGCAAGCTACACCTTC. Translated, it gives CASSSTGASYTF.

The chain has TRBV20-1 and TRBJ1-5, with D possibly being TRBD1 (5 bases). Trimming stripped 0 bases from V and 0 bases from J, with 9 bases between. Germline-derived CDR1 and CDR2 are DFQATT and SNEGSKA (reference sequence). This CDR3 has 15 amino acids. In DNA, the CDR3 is TGCAGTGCTAGAGATACAGGCTATAGCAATCAGCCCCAGCATTTT. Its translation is CSARDTGYSNQPQHF.

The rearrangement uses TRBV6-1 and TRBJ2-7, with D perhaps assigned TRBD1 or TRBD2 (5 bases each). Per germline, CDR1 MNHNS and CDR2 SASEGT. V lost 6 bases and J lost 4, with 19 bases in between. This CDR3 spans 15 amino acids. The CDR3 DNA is TGTGCCAGCAGAGGGCTGGGGGTCGTACAGTACGAGCAGTACTTC. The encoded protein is CASRGLGVVQYEQYF.

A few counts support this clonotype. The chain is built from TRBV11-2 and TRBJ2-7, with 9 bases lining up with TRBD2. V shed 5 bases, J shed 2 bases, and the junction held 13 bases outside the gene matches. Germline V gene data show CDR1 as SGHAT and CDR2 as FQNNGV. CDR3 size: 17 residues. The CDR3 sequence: CASSPKEGLAVTYEQYF. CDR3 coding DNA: TGTGCCAGCAGCCCGAAAGAGGGACTAGCCGTTACCTACGAGCAGTACTTC.

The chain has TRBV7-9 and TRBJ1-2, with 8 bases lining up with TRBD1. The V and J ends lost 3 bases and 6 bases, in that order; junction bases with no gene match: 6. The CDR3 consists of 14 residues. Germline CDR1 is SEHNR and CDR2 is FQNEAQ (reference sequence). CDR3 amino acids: CASSLPGGANGYTF. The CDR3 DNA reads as TGTGCCAGCAGCTTGCCAGGGGGCGCGAATGGCTACACCTTC.

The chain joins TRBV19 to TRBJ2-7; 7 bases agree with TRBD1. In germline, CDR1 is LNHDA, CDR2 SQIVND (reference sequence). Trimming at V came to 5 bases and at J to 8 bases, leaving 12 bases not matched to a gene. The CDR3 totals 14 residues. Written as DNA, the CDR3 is TGTGCCAGTAGTCAGGACACGGGACAGAGACAGCAGTACTTC. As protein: CASSQDTGQRQQYF.

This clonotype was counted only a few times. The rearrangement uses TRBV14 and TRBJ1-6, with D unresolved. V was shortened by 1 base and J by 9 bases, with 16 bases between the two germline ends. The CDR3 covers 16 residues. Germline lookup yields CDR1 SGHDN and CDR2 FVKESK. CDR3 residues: CASSQGPSRAASPLHF. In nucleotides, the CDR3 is TGTGCCAGCAGCCAAGGGCCCAGTAGGGCGGCTTCACCCCTCCACTTT.